Each of the 6 T cell receptor beta chains below was sequenced from the same sample in a study of T cells in Graves' hyperthyroidism and ophthalmopathy (dated by TCRdb to about 2019). Library creation used multiplex PCR. Reads for this sample came from an Illumina HiSeq 2000. The TCR beta CDR3 regions were amplified from RNA transcripts. The first round of RT-PCR for the TCR CDR3 was performed with the HTBI primer set and the Qiagen OneStep RT-PCR kit. TCRdb ran its own pipeline on the public reads, namely fastp trimming at Q25 and MiXCR clone calling, and kept in-frame beta chains. Rows with a matching CDR3 protein are joined into one entry that keeps the most common DNA and genes. For this sample the table gives about 200,000 distinct CDR3 sequences, of which 15% to 20% were detected only once. Jointly, the top ten make up over 35% of the sample. Input material: blood. Every receptor here comes from a man between 35 and 55 years old with Graves' hyperthyroidism.

Ten or more counts support this clonotype. The rearrangement uses TRBV7-2 and TRBJ1-6; D is unresolved. Germline V gene lookup returns CDR1 SGHTA and CDR2 FQGNSA. V lost 3 bases and J lost 8, with 11 bases in between. CDR3 size: 14 residues. CDR3 sequence (DNA): TGTGCCAGCAGCTTCGGCACGGTGGATTCACCCCTCCACTTT. Protein: CASSFGTVDSPLHF.

This clonotype was observed at least ten times. The V gene is TRBV5-1, the J gene TRBJ2-7; 9 bases match TRBD2. CDR3 length equals 16 residues. The V gene's germline CDR1 is SGHRS and CDR2 YFSETQ. V was pared by 0 bases and J by 1 base, with 5 bases of the junction left unmatched. The CDR3 DNA reads as TGCGCCAGCAGCTTGGTCCCAGCGGGGGGTTCCTACGAGCAGTACTTC. Translated, it gives CASSLVPAGGSYEQYF. Looking up the rest from reference TRBV5-1 and TRBJ2-7 gives the full variable domain: KAGVTQTPRYLIKTRGQQVTLSCSPISGHRSVSWYQQTPGQGLQFLFEYFSETQRNKGNFPGRFSGRQFSNSRSEMNVSTLELGDSALYLCASSLVPAGGSYEQYFGPGTRLTVT.

This clonotype was counted ten times or more. V usage is TRBV18 and J usage is TRBJ1-4, with TRBD1 identical over 7 bases. Trimming cost V 2 bases and J 6 bases; bases outside gene matches: 6. Germline loops: CDR1 KGHSH, CDR2 LQKENI. The CDR3 has 15 residues. CDR3 residues: CASSPTRGSDEKLFF. The CDR3 DNA follows: TGTGCCAGCTCACCAACCAGGGGGTCCGATGAAAAACTGTTTTTT. Combining the CDR3 with reference TRBV18 and TRBJ1-4 gives the whole variable domain NAGVMQNPRHLVRRRGQEARLRCSPMKGHSHVYWYRQLPEEGLKFMVYLQKENIIDESGMPKERFSAEFPKEGPSILRIQQVVRGDSAAYFCASSPTRGSDEKLFFGSGTQLSVL.

The table lists this clonotype with many counts. This chain's CDR3 is CASRSPGRGVYEQYF. CDR3 nucleotide sequence: TGTGCCAGCAGATCCCCGGGGAGGGGAGTATACGAGCAGTACTTC. The chain links TRBV11-2 to TRBJ2-7, with 7 bases matching TRBD2. The CDR3 loop spans 15 amino acids. Germline V gives CDR1 SGHAT, CDR2 FQNNGV. V was clipped by 6 bases and J by 4 bases; unmatched bases: 12.

This rearrangement joins TRBV18 to TRBJ2-3, with D perhaps TRBD2 (6 bases). V was pared by 0 bases and J by 5 bases, with 12 bases between. Germline V gene sequence: CDR1 KGHSH, CDR2 LQKENI. The CDR3 totals 15 residues. CDR3 region: CASSPPGGRGDTQYF. As DNA, the CDR3 is TGTGCCAGCTCACCACCCGGGGGTCGGGGAGATACGCAGTATTTT.

Details on this clonotype: The junction and the germline gene differ at one end; a read error may be behind it. The chain couples TRBV11-2 to TRBJ1-4; D remains ambiguous. The CDR3 runs to 15 residues. Germline V lookup: CDR1 SGHAT, CDR2 FQNNGV. The CDR3 loop reads CASSPRGSTNKKLFF. The DNA for the CDR3 is TGTGCCAGCAGCCCCCGTGGGTCAACTAATAAAAAACTGTTTTTT.